This TCR beta chain was observed in a study of siplizumab effects on memory and regulatory T cells (dated by TCRdb to 2018 to 2020). About the investigation overall: The effect of the anti-CD2 antibody siplizumab on alloreactive T-cell subsets was examined in allogeneic mixed lymphocyte reactions constructed from human PBMCs. The investigation overall reported the following: For roughly 75-96% of proliferating CD4+ or CD8+ clones, no naive or memory phenotype could be assigned. Greater diversity appeared to be present in unstimulated naive T cells than in memory T cells, and a substantial contribution to the alloresponse seemed to be made by naive cells. Siplizumab significantly reduced the cumulative frequency of alloreactive sequences traceable to unstimulated CD4+ memory T cells. No functional confirmation was obtained for the suppressive function of proliferating Tregs from siplizumab cultures. Because sequences at frequencies below about 10^-5 were poorly captured, only a minor fraction of alloreactive clones could be mapped back to unstimulated subsets. Of the alloreactive CD4+ clones that could be mapped, the Treg-derived share averaged approximately 69% with siplizumab compared with roughly 27% in control reactions.

Receptor amplification or capture employed the immunoSEQ multiplex PCR assay. Roughly 10^5 TCR templates per sample were assayed on the deep sequencing platform. Genomic DNA extracted from sorted T cells was used for TCRbeta CDR3 sequencing. The paper's processing steps were these. Clonal analysis of TCRbeta CDR3 data was done in the R programming language. Alloreactive CD4+ and CD8+ clones were identified by comparing unstimulated samples to CFSE-low samples taken after the reaction. By matching sequences to the repertoires of sorted unstimulated Treg and non-Treg cells, each alloreactive CD4+ clone was assigned a regulatory or non-regulatory origin. In TCRdb, the immuneACCESS table is reduced to in-frame sequences with V and J assigned. These tables do not hold every clone; where another copy was compared, an unresolved V gene accounts for under half, and the others remain unexplained. V and J calls plus clone size are reproduced from that table; the DNA served to infer D and trimming. The sample yields 90,000 to 120,000 clones; over 90% were counted once. Jointly, the top ten make up 0.55% to 0.8% of the sample.

As to this clone: The antigen this receptor binds is unknown. Base qualities were left out, and no much larger clone turns up one base away.

Sorted unstimulated T cells and proliferating T cells recovered from mixed lymphocyte reactions underwent TCRbeta CDR3 sequencing. Fresh whole blood from ten HLA-typed healthy donors was used as the source from which PBMCs were isolated. To map where alloreactive clones came from, unstimulated CD4+ regulatory T cells were FACS-sorted. The CDR3 sequence holds 15 residues, the cysteine and phenylalanine included. Solely the CDR3 DNA is kept, with 45 bases framed from the first base. V is cut by 8 bases and J by 0 bases, and the space between the germline ends is 14 bases. From a lookup of the germline V gene (reference sequence), CDR1 and CDR2 are MNHNY and SVGAGI.

The sequenced sample consisted of Tregs sorted from blood. Recombination connected TRBV6-6 to TRBJ1-5; the D gene is not confidently resolved. This clonotype was sampled from a human donor in good health. The CDR3 protein: CASRRTAYSNQPQHF. The nucleotides are TGTGCCAGCCGAAGGACGGCTTATAGCAATCAGCCCCAGCATTTT.